This is a list of T cell receptor beta chains from one sample in a study of OX40 agonist ivuxolimab in advanced cancers. Profiled with immunoSEQ multiplex PCR; TCRdb holds only in-frame clones, not every one. This table holds more than 60,000 clones, 70% to 90% found once. This sample comprised CD4+ or CD8+ T cells sorted from blood, obtained in a trial of the OX40 agonist ivuxolimab. The receptor source for this set is an adult with an advanced solid tumor such as melanoma, head and neck, liver or kidney cancer. Each CDR3 is given with its conserved first and last residue. D genes are given only for firm matches. Rows may omit the clone size; those that give it use once, few, many or a size class.

CASSQDWAGTSNQPQHF,TGTGCCAGCAGCCAAGATTGGGCAGGGACTAGCAATCAGCCCCAGCATTTT,.,TRBJ1-5,TRBV4-2,.
CASSPRSGETQYF,TGTGCCAGCAGCCCCCGATCGGGAGAGACCCAGTACTTC,.,TRBJ2-5,TRBV7-3,.
CASSSSREETQYF,TGCGCCAGCAGCAGTAGCCGAGAAGAGACCCAGTACTTC,.,TRBJ2-5,TRBV5-1,.
CASSFGSQETQYF,TGTGCCAGCAGCTTCGGCAGTCAAGAGACCCAGTACTTC,.,TRBJ2-5,TRBV7-9,.
CASSFSGYEQYF,TGTGCCAGCAGTTTTAGCGGGTACGAGCAGTACTTC,.,TRBJ2-7,TRBV2,TRBD2
CASSQETLGLAGHNEQFF,TGCGCCAGCAGCCAGGAGACCCTGGGGCTAGCGGGACACAATGAGCAGTTCTTC,.,TRBJ2-1,TRBV4-3,TRBD2
CASSPASGTGKNIQYF,TGTGCCAGCTCACCGGCCTCCGGGACAGGAAAAAACATTCAGTACTTC,few,TRBJ2-4,TRBV18,TRBD1
CASSVVQPIQYF,TGTGCCAGCAGTGTAGTCCAGCCCATTCAGTACTTC,.,TRBJ2-4,TRBV2,.
CASSLRAQGRGSYNEQFF,TGCGCCAGCAGCCTAAGAGCCCAGGGGCGGGGATCCTACAATGAGCAGTTCTTC,.,TRBJ2-1,TRBV5-1,.
CASSQLTGGAFEKLFF,TGTGCCAGCAGCCAGCTAACAGGGGGCGCCTTTGAAAAACTGTTTTTT,.,TRBJ1-4,TRBV14,TRBD1
CASSLSGDEKLFF,TGTGCCAGCAGCCTTTCCGGGGATGAAAAACTGTTTTTT,.,TRBJ1-4,TRBV7-9,.
CASGWRGMSIFNEQFF,TGTGCCAGCGGTTGGAGGGGCATGAGCATCTTCAATGAGCAGTTCTTC,few,TRBJ2-1,TRBV6-4,.
CASSSTSSGYTF,TGTGCCAGCAGCTCGACATCGTCCGGCTACACCTTC,.,TRBJ1-2,TRBV5-6,.
CSVAVGGTGVEKLFF,TGCAGCGTTGCCGTTGGTGGGACAGGGGTTGAAAAACTGTTTTTT,.,TRBJ1-4,TRBV29-1,TRBD1
CASSGHPGLAGENSYNEQFF,TGCGCCAGCAGTGGCCACCCGGGACTAGCGGGGGAAAACTCCTACAATGAGCAGTTCTTC,.,TRBJ2-1,TRBV10-1,TRBD2
CASSLPGEADTQYF,TGTGCCAGCAGCTTGCCAGGGGAGGCAGATACGCAGTATTTT,few,TRBJ2-3,TRBV5-6,.
CSAATSGGAKNIQYF,TGCAGCGCCGCGACTAGCGGGGGGGCCAAAAACATTCAGTACTTC,.,TRBJ2-4,TRBV29-1,TRBD2